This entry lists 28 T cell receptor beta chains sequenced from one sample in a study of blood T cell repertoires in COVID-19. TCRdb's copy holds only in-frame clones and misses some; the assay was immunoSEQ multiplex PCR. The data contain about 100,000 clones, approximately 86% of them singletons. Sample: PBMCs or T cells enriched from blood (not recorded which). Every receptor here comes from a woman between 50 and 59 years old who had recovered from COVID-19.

This chain's CDR3 is CASSLRTSGGTDTQYF. The DNA for the CDR3 is TGTGCCAGCAGCCTGAGGACTAGCGGGGGAACAGATACGCAGTATTTT. V gene TRBV3-1 (or the pseudogene TRBV3-2) combines with J gene TRBJ2-3, with 13 bases aligning to TRBD2. The CDR3 consists of 16 residues. V trimming: 4 bases; J trimming: 3 bases; junction bases outside the gene matches: 4. CDR1 LGHDT and CDR2 YNNKEL come from the germline V gene (reference sequence).

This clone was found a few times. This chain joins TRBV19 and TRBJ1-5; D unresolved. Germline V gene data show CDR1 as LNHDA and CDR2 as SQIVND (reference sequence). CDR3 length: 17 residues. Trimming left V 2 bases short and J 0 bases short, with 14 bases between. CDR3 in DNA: TGTGCCAGTAGTATAAAAGGCGGGGAGTATAGCAATCAGCCCCAGCATTTT. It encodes CASSIKGGEYSNQPQHF.

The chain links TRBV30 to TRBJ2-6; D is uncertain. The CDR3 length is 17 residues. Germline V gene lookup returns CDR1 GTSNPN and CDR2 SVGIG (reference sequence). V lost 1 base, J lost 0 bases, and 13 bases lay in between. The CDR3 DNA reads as TGTGCCTGGAGTGGACCAGAGGCTAACTCTGGGGCCAACGTCCTGACTTTC. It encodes CAWSGPEANSGANVLTF.

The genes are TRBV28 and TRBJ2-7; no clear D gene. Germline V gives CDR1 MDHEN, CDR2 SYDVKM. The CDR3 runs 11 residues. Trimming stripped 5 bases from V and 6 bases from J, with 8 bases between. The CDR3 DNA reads TGTGCCAGCAGTACCACTCGCGAGCAGTACTTC. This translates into CASSTTREQYF.

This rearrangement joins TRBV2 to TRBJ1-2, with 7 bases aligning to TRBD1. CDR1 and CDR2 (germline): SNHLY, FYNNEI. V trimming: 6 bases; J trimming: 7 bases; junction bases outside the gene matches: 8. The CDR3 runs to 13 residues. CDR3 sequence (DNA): TGTGCCAGCAGCCCGACAGGGTGGAGTGGCTACACCTTC. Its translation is CASSPTGWSGYTF.

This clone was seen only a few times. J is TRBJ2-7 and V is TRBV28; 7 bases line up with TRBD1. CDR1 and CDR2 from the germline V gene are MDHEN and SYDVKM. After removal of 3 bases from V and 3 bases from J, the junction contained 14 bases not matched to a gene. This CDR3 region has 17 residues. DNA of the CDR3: TGTGCCAGCAGTTTCTTATTATTACAGGGGAGTCTCTACGAGCAGTACTTC. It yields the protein CASSFLLLQGSLYEQYF.

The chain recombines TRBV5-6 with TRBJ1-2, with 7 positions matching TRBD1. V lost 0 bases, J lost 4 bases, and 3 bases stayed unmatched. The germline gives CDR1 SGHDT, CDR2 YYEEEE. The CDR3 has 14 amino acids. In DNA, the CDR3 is TGTGCCAGCAGCTTGGGGACAGGCCCCTATGGCTACACCTTC. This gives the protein CASSLGTGPYGYTF.

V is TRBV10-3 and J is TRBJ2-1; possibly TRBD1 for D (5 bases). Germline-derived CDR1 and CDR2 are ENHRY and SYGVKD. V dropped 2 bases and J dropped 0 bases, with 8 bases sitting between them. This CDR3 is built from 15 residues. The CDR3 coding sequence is TGTGCCATCAGTGAGCAGGGCAGCTCCTACAATGAGCAGTTCTTC. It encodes CAISEQGSSYNEQFF.

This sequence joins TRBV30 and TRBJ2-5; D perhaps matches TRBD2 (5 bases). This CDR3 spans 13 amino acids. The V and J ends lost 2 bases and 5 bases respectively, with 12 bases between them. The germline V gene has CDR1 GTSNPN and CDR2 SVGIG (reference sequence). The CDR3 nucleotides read TGTGCCTGGAGTATAGCGCCGCGGGAGACCCAGTACTTC. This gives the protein CAWSIAPRETQYF.

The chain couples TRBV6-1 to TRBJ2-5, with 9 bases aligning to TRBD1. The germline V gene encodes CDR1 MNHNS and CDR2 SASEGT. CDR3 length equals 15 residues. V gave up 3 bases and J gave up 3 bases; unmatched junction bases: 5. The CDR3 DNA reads TGTGCCAGCAGTGACCGGACAGGGGTTAAAGAGACCCAGTACTTC. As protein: CASSDRTGVKETQYF.

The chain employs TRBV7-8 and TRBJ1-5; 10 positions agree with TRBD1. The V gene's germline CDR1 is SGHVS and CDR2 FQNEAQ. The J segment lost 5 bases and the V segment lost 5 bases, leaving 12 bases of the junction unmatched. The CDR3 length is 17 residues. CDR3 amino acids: CASSKWTGGQRDQPQHF. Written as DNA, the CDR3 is TGTGCCAGCAGCAAATGGACAGGGGGTCAAAGGGATCAGCCCCAGCATTTT.

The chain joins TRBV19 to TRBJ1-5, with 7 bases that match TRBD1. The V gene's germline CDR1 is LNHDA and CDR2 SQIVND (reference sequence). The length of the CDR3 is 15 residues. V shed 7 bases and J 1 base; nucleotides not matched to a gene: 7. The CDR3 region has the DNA TGTGCCAGTACCCGGACAGGCGCGAGCAATCAGCCCCAGCATTTT. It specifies CASTRTGASNQPQHF.

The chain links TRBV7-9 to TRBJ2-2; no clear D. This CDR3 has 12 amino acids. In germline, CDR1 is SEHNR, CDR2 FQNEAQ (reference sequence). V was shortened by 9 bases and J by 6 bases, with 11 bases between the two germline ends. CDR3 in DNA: TGTGCCAGTCCCATGACTCCCGGGGAGCTGTTTTTT. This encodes CASPMTPGELFF.

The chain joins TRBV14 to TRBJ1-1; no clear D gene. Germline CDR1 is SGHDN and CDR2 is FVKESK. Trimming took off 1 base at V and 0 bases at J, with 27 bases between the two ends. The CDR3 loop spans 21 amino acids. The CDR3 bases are TGTGCCAGCAGCCAAGTAGGAGGGCAACCCCAGCGCAGATCATTGAACACTGAAGCTTTCTTT. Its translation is CASSQVGGQPQRRSLNTEAFF.

CDR3 nucleotides: TGTGCCAGCACACTTGGGGGCGGGAGAGCGATCTACGAGCAGTACTTC. This codes for CASTLGGGRAIYEQYF. The genes are TRBV5-4 and TRBJ2-7; weak D call: TRBD2 (7 bases). V shed 6 bases and J shed 3 bases, with 22 bases lying between them. The CDR3 has 16 residues. Germline CDR1 SGHNT, CDR2 YYREEE (reference sequence).

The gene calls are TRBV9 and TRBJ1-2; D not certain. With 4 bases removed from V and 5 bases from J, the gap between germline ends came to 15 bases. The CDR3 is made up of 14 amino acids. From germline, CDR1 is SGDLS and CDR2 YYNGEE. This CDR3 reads CASSPLGEPYGYTF. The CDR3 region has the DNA TGTGCCAGCAGCCCCCTTGGAGAGCCGTATGGCTACACCTTC.

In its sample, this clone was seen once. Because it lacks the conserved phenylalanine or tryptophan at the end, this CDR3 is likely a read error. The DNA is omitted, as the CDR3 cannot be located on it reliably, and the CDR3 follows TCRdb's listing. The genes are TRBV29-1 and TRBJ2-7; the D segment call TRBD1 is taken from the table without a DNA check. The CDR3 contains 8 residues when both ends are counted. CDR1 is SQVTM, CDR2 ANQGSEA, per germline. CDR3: CRGLKWGP.

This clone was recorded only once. The chain's CDR3 is CATRLGGLFGNTIYF. DNA of the CDR3: TGTGCCACCAGGTTAGGGGGCCTATTTGGAAACACCATATATTTT. This chain connects TRBV11-1 to TRBJ1-3; 7 bases match TRBD1. CDR1 is SGHAT, CDR2 FQDESV, per germline (reference sequence). Trimming at V came to 10 bases and at J to 3 bases, leaving 12 bases not matched to a gene. The CDR3 is 15 amino acids.

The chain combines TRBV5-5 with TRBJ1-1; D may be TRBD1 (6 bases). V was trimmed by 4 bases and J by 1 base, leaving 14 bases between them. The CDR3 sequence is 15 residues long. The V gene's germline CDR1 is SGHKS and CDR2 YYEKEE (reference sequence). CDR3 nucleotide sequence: TGTGCCAGCAGCGTTTCCGGGACATGGAACACTGAAGCTTTCTTT. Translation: CASSVSGTWNTEAFF. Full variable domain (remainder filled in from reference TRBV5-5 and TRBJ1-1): DAGVTQSPTHLIKTRGQQVTLRCSPISGHKSVSWYQQVLGQGPQFIFQYYEKEERGRGNFPDRFSARQFPNYSSELNVNALLLGDSALYLCASSVSGTWNTEAFFGQGTRLTVV.

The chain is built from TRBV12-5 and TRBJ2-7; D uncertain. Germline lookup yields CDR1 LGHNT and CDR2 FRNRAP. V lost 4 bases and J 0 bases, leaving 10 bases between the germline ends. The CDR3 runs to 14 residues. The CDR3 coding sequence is TGTGCTAGTGGTTATCGACGGAGCTCCTACGAGCAGTACTTC. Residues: CASGYRRSSYEQYF.

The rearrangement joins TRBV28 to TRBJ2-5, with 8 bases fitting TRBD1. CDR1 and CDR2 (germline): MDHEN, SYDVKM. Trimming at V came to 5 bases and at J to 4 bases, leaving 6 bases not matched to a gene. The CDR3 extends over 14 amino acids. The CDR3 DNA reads TGTGCCAGCAGTCCGACAGGGGTCCGAGAGACCCAGTACTTC. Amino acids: CASSPTGVRETQYF.

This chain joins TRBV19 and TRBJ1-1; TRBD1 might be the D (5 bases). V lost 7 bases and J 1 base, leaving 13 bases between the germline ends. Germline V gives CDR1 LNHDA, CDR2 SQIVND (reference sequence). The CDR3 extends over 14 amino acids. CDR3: CASTPWRGNTEAFF. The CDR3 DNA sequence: TGTGCCAGTACCCCCTGGAGGGGGAACACTGAAGCTTTCTTT.

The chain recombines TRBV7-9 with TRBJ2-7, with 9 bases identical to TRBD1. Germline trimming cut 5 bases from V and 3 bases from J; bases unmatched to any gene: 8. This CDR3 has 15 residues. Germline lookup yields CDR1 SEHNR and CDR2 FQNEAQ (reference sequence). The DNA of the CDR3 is TGTGCCAGCAGCCCTACGGGACAGGGCCACTACGAGCAGTACTTC. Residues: CASSPTGQGHYEQYF.

CDR3 bases: TGCGCCAGCAGCAGGTCTGATTTAGTGCAGTTCTTC. Its protein product is CASSRSDLVQFF. This chain links TRBV10-1 with TRBJ2-1; no reliable D call. V was pared by 6 bases and J by 12 bases, with 15 bases between. The V gene's germline CDR1 is WNHNN and CDR2 SYGVQD (reference sequence). The CDR3 extends over 12 amino acids.

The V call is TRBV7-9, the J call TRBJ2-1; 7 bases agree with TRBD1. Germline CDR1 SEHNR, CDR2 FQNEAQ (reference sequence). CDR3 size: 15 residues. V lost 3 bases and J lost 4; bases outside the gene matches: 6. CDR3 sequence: CASSFRDRKYNEQFF. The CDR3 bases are TGTGCCAGCAGCTTCCGGGACAGAAAGTACAATGAGCAGTTCTTC.

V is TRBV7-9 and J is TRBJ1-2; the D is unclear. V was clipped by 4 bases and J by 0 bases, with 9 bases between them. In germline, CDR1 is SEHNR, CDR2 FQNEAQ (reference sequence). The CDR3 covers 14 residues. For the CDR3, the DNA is TGTGCCAGCAGCTCCGGGAGCTCTAACTATGGCTACACCTTC. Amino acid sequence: CASSSGSSNYGYTF.

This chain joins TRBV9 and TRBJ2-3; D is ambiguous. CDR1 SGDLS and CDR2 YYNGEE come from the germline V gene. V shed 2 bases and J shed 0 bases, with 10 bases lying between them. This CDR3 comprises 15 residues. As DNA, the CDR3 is TGTGCCAGCAGCGTTGAGGCGGCGAGCACAGATACGCAGTATTTT. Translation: CASSVEAASTDTQYF.

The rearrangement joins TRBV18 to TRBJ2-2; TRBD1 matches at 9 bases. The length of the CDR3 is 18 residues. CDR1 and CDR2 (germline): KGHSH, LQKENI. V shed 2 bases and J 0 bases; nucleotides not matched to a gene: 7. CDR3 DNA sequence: TGTGCCAGCTCACCAAGTTTGGGACAGGGTGCGAACACCGGGGAGCTGTTTTTT. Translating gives CASSPSLGQGANTGELFF. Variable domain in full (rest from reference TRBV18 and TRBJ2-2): NAGVMQNPRHLVRRRGQEARLRCSPMKGHSHVYWYRQLPEEGLKFMVYLQKENIIDESGMPKERFSAEFPKEGPSILRIQQVVRGDSAAYFCASSPSLGQGANTGELFFGEGSRLTVL.